This TCR beta chain was identified in a study of control samples from healthy donors and cancer patients (dated by TCRdb to the early 2020s). As concerns this clone: The antigen this receptor binds is unknown. No base-level quality is on record; no much larger clone is a single base apart.

The method was the immunoSEQ multiplex PCR assay. The table comes from immuneACCESS by way of TCRdb, which keeps in-frame sequences with V and J called. Part of the clones is missing from these tables; in studies checked, under half for an unresolved V gene and the rest for unknown reasons. This sample is represented by approximately 150,000 clones; roughly 92% of them were singletons. 0.68% of the sample is in the top ten clones. The source of this sequence is a woman aged 30 to 39 in good health. The sequencing input was blood.

CDR3 sequence: CASSESILGKGAFF. The nucleotides read TGCGCCAGCAGTGAGTCGATACTAGGGAAAGGAGCTTTCTTT. The chain was built from TRBV10-1 and TRBJ1-1; a confident D gene designation cannot be given. Cut back by 0 bases and 10 bases, the V and J ends lie 15 bases apart. CDR1 WNHNN and CDR2 SYGVQD are derived from the germline V gene (reference sequence). There are 14 amino acids in the CDR3, from cysteine to phenylalanine inclusive. The entry retains the CDR3 DNA only, 42 bases that are in frame from base 1.